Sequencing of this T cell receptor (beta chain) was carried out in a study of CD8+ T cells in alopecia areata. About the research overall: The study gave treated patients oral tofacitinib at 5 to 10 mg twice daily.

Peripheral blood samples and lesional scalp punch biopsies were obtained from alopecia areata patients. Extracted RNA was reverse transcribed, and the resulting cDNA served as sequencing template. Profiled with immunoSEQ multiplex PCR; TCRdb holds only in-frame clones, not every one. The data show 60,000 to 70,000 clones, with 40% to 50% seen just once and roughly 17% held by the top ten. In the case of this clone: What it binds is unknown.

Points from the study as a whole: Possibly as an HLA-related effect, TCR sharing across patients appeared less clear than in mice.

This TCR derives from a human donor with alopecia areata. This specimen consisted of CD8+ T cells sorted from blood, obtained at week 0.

The CDR3 spells CAWSLGAGGNEQYF. CDR3 in DNA: TGTGCCTGGAGCTTAGGAGCGGGAGGAAACGAGCAGTACTTC. The rearrangement joins TRBV30 to TRBJ2-7; 9 nucleotides align to TRBD2. With 3 bases clipped from V and 5 bases from J, the junction kept 8 bases outside the gene matches. The germline CDR1 and CDR2 sequences are GTSNPN and SVGIG (reference sequence). This CDR3 has 14 residues.